This entry lists 15 T cell receptor beta chains sequenced from one sample in a study of cytotoxic CD8 clonotypes in ibrutinib-treated CLL. Sequencing used immunoSEQ multiplex PCR; TCRdb keeps in-frame clones, though not all of them. The sample holds approximately 170,000 clones, approximately 91% seen once. Sample: PBMCs, taken at disease progression, from a patient treated with ibrutinib. The origin of the receptors is a human donor with chronic lymphocytic leukemia.

This chain links TRBV6-1 with TRBJ2-7; the D is unclear. CDR1 and CDR2 (germline): MNHNS, SASEGT. V was trimmed by 3 bases and J by 4 bases, leaving 1 base between them. This CDR3 contains 10 residues. CDR3 DNA sequence: TGTGCCAGCAGTGATTACGAGCAGTACTTC. This codes for CASSDYEQYF.

The chain is built from TRBV5-8 and TRBJ2-2; D is unresolved. From germline, CDR1 is SGHTS and CDR2 YDEGEE. This CDR3 spans 14 amino acids. V was pared by 1 base and J by 3 bases, with 7 bases between. CDR3 nucleotides: TGTGCCAGCAGCTTGTTCAGCGACACCGGGGAGCTGTTTTTT. This codes for CASSLFSDTGELFF.

The chain joins TRBV19 to TRBJ2-7; 7 bases align to TRBD1. This CDR3 contains 16 residues. CDR1 LNHDA and CDR2 SQIVND come from the germline V gene (reference sequence). Unmatched junction bases numbered 9, after V lost 1 base and J lost 3 bases. Here the CDR3 reads CASSIGRQGEVYEQYF. DNA for the CDR3: TGTGCCAGTAGTATAGGTCGACAGGGCGAAGTCTACGAGCAGTACTTC.

The chain carries TRBV2 and TRBJ2-1; the match to TRBD2 covers 10 bases. J was trimmed by 6 bases and V by 7 bases; bases with no gene match: 9. The germline CDR1 and CDR2 sequences are SNHLY and FYNNEI. The CDR3 runs 15 residues. CDR3 in DNA: TGTGCCAGCACTCCTCTAGCGGGAGCTTTCAATGAGCAGTTCTTC. It translates to CASTPLAGAFNEQFF.

The V gene is TRBV1, the J gene TRBJ2-1; the table assigns TRBD2, which was not confirmed against the DNA. TRBV1 is tagged as a pseudogene. This CDR3 is 15 amino acids long. The CDR3 is CTSESLGLFGGPRFF. CDR3 in DNA: TGCACCAGCGAATCTCTCGGCCTCTTCGGGGGACCTAGGTTCTTC.

J is TRBJ1-1 and V is TRBV28; D is perhaps TRBD1 (5 bases). CDR3 size: 13 residues. The V end lost 6 bases, the J end lost 11 bases, and 19 bases lay between the germline ends. Per the germline V gene, CDR1 is MDHEN and CDR2 is SYDVKM. CDR3 DNA: TGTGCCAGCAGGCTACAGGCTAATCTGAGGGCTTTCTTT. The encoded protein is CASRLQANLRAFF.

This sequence joins TRBV5-1 and TRBJ2-7, with 12 bases that match TRBD1. The junction had 4 bases not matched to a gene; V was cut back by 4 bases and J by 5 bases. The length of the CDR3 is 14 residues. Looked up from germline, CDR1 is SGHRS and CDR2 is YFSETQ. The CDR3 is CASSPGTGGDEQYF. In nucleotides, the CDR3 is TGCGCCAGCAGCCCCGGGACAGGGGGCGACGAGCAGTACTTC.

The rearrangement links TRBV19 to TRBJ2-5; D gene ambiguous. Trimming took 7 bases from V and 2 from J, leaving 5 bases between them. This CDR3 comprises 11 residues. Germline lookup yields CDR1 LNHDA and CDR2 SQIVND (reference sequence). CDR3 in DNA: TGTGCCAGTACCGTGCAAGAGACCCAGTACTTC. Residues: CASTVQETQYF.

This chain uses TRBV10-2 with TRBJ2-7; 10 bases match TRBD2. V shed 3 bases, J shed 7 bases, and the junction held 9 bases outside the gene matches. This CDR3 has 15 amino acids. The germline V gene encodes CDR1 WSHSY and CDR2 SAAADI. The CDR3 DNA is TGCGCCAGCAGTGACTCCGGACTAGCGGAGACGGAGCAGTACTTC. Encoded protein: CASSDSGLAETEQYF.

This chain links TRBV11-3 with TRBJ2-3, with 7 positions matching TRBD1. This CDR3 has 14 residues. Per the germline V gene, CDR1 is SGHNT and CDR2 is YENEEA. The V segment lost 5 bases and the J segment 0 bases; nucleotides outside the gene matches: 2. This chain's CDR3 is CASSRGQSTDTQYF. The CDR3 DNA sequence: TGTGCCAGCAGCCGGGGACAGAGCACAGATACGCAGTATTTT.

This clone has only one observation. V usage is TRBV27 and J usage is TRBJ2-7; TRBD1 agrees at 8 bases. The V segment lost 3 bases and the J segment 3 bases; nucleotides outside the gene matches: 7. This CDR3 is 15 amino acids long. CDR1 MNHEY and CDR2 SMNVEV come from the germline V gene (reference sequence). As DNA, the CDR3 is TGTGCCAGCAGTTTGAACAGGGGGATCGGCTACGAGCAGTACTTC. This translates into CASSLNRGIGYEQYF.

This clone was detected only once. The chain uses TRBV5-1 and TRBJ1-4; possibly TRBD1 for D (5 bases). Germline loops: CDR1 SGHRS, CDR2 YFSETQ. The germline V and J ends were trimmed by 5 bases and 8 bases, with 13 bases remaining between them. The CDR3 has 13 residues. The CDR3 protein is CASSVARDEKLFF. CDR3 DNA sequence: TGCGCCAGCAGTGTCGCCAGGGACGAAAAACTGTTTTTT. The entire variable domain, with the rest obtained from reference TRBV5-1 and TRBJ1-4, is as follows: KAGVTQTPRYLIKTRGQQVTLSCSPISGHRSVSWYQQTPGQGLQFLFEYFSETQRNKGNFPGRFSGRQFSNSRSEMNVSTLELGDSALYLCASSVARDEKLFFGSGTQLSVL.

The chain carries TRBV11-3 and TRBJ1-4; TRBD1 matches at 9 bases. The CDR3 loop spans 16 amino acids. Per the germline V gene, CDR1 is SGHNT and CDR2 is YENEEA. With V trimmed by 3 bases and J by 8 bases, 10 bases remained unmatched. CDR3 nucleotide sequence: TGTGCCAGCAGCTTCATTTCGGGACAGGGTCGCGAAAAACTGTTTTTT. Residues: CASSFISGQGREKLFF. The full variable domain, with the rest looked up from reference TRBV11-3 and TRBJ1-4, is EAGVVQSPRYKIIEKKQPVAFWCNPISGHNTLYWYLQNLGQGPELLIRYENEEAVDDSQLPKDRFSAERLKGVDSTLKIQPAELGDSAVYLCASSFISGQGREKLFFGSGTQLSVL.

The chain links TRBV27 to TRBJ1-2; 9 bases align to TRBD1. Germline CDR1 MNHEY, CDR2 SMNVEV (reference sequence). Losses at the gene ends were 5 bases for V and 2 bases for J; bases not matched to a gene: 6. The CDR3 has 15 amino acids. The DNA of the CDR3 is TGTGCCAGCAGTACGACAGGGGGGAGGAACTATGGCTACACCTTC. Amino acids: CASSTTGGRNYGYTF.

The J gene is TRBJ2-2, the V gene TRBV19, with TRBD1 as a possible D gene (5 bases). Trimming took 5 bases from V and 0 from J, leaving 10 bases between them. This CDR3 contains 15 residues. CDR1 and CDR2 (germline): LNHDA, SQIVND (reference sequence). In DNA form, the CDR3 reads TGTGCCAGTAGTTTGACAGTTTCGAACACCGGGGAGCTGTTTTTT. It translates to CASSLTVSNTGELFF.